The clone carrying this T cell receptor beta chain was seen a few times. The source of the sample is a study of identical twins. TCRdb called the 5' RACE reads again in MiXCR, with one record for every CDR3 protein. The sample contains around 650,000 distinct CDR3 sequences, about 7.1% of which appear only once. Another study also made use of these data, one on yellow fever vaccine responses in identical twins.

The sample comprised PBMCs. This TCR was recovered from a woman aged 18-29 years in good health.

The CDR3 here is CASSYLDRGSEAFF. The DNA of the CDR3 is TGTGCCAGCAGTTACTTGGACAGGGGTTCTGAAGCTTTCTTT. This rearrangement joins TRBV6-5 to TRBJ1-1; 9 nucleotides line up with TRBD1. CDR1 is MNHEY and CDR2 is SVGAGI in the germline V gene. With 1 base clipped from V and 6 bases from J, the junction kept 3 bases outside the gene matches. The CDR3 covers 14 residues.